Listed below are T cell receptor beta chains from one sample, sequenced in a study of blood T cell repertoires in COVID-19. Here immunoSEQ multiplex PCR was the method, and the copy in TCRdb shows in-frame clones only, minus some. The table lists a few hundred thousand clones, roughly nine tenths of them singletons, with around 4.6% in the top ten. The specimen was peripheral blood. Receptor source: a woman aged 40 to 50 who had recovered from COVID-19. Each CDR3 is given with its conserved first and last residue. A D gene is named only where the DNA matches it firmly. Size values are once, few and many counts, or a class for expanded clones, and some rows have none.

J gene: TRBJ2-3; V gene: TRBV27; D gene: TRBD2; clone size: NA; CDR3 protein: CASRGLAGTGDTQYF; CDR3 DNA: TGTGCCAGCAGGGGACTAGCGGGGACGGGAGATACGCAGTATTTT
J gene: TRBJ2-1; V gene: TRBV4-1; D gene: NA; clone size: NA; CDR3 protein: CASSLRTGGGYNEQFF; CDR3 DNA: TGCGCCAGCAGTCTAAGAACGGGGGGCGGCTACAATGAGCAGTTCTTC
J gene: TRBJ1-2; V gene: TRBV30; D gene: NA; clone size: NA; CDR3 protein: CAWNLNTGHLNYGYTF; CDR3 DNA: TGTGCCTGGAACTTGAACACGGGACACCTAAACTATGGCTACACCTTC
J gene: TRBJ1-2; V gene: TRBV6-6; D gene: TRBD1; clone size: NA; CDR3 protein: CASLQGAGANYGYTF; CDR3 DNA: TGTGCCAGCTTACAGGGGGCGGGAGCTAACTATGGCTACACCTTC
J gene: TRBJ2-2; V gene: TRBV4-3; D gene: TRBD2; clone size: NA; CDR3 protein: CASSSPPGLAGGRGTGELFF; CDR3 DNA: TGCGCCAGCAGCTCTCCTCCGGGACTAGCGGGAGGCAGGGGAACCGGGGAGCTGTTTTTT
J gene: TRBJ2-3; V gene: TRBV6-2/TRBV6-3; D gene: NA; clone size: once; CDR3 protein: CASSQGLQYTTDTQYF; CDR3 DNA: TGTGCCAGCAGCCAGGGACTCCAGTATACCACAGATACGCAGTATTTT
J gene: TRBJ1-1; V gene: TRBV6-5; D gene: NA; clone size: NA; CDR3 protein: CASSQTSTGTEAFF; CDR3 DNA: TGTGCCAGCAGCCAAACATCAACGGGCACTGAAGCTTTCTTT
J gene: TRBJ2-1; V gene: TRBV7-7; D gene: NA; clone size: NA; CDR3 protein: CASSLSLQAYNEQFF; CDR3 DNA: TGTGCCAGCAGCTTATCCTTGCAGGCCTACAATGAGCAGTTCTTC
J gene: TRBJ1-5; V gene: TRBV5-5; D gene: NA; clone size: NA; CDR3 protein: CASSLEVRGNQPQHF; CDR3 DNA: TGTGCCAGCAGCTTGGAGGTCCGGGGCAATCAGCCCCAGCATTTT
J gene: TRBJ1-1; V gene: TRBV5-1; D gene: TRBD1; clone size: NA; CDR3 protein: CASSTGGTEAFF; CDR3 DNA: TGCGCCAGCAGCACAGGGGGCACTGAAGCTTTCTTT
J gene: TRBJ2-1; V gene: TRBV7-6; D gene: TRBD2; clone size: NA; CDR3 protein: CASSLLSGRLNEQFF; CDR3 DNA: TGTGCCAGCAGCTTATTGAGCGGGAGACTCAATGAGCAGTTCTTC
J gene: TRBJ1-2; V gene: TRBV4-3; D gene: TRBD1; clone size: NA; CDR3 protein: CASSQDNRGLRGYTF; CDR3 DNA: TGCGCCAGCAGCCAAGACAACAGGGGGCTTCGGGGCTACACCTTC
J gene: TRBJ2-1; V gene: TRBV9; D gene: NA; clone size: NA; CDR3 protein: CASSVDSGQRALNEQFF; CDR3 DNA: TGTGCCAGCAGCGTCGACTCCGGACAGAGGGCCCTTAATGAGCAGTTCTTC
J gene: TRBJ1-2; V gene: TRBV30; D gene: TRBD1; clone size: NA; CDR3 protein: CAGYYRGTVTYGYTF; CDR3 DNA: TGTGCCGGGTACTACAGGGGGACGGTAACCTATGGCTACACCTTC
J gene: TRBJ1-6; V gene: TRBV6-5; D gene: NA; clone size: NA; CDR3 protein: CASTLVTYNSPLHF; CDR3 DNA: TGTGCCAGCACTCTCGTTACCTATAATTCACCCCTCCACTTT
J gene: TRBJ1-2; V gene: TRBV9; D gene: NA; clone size: NA; CDR3 protein: CASRDDSSSYGYTF; CDR3 DNA: TGTGCCAGCAGAGATGACAGTTCTTCCTATGGCTACACCTTC
J gene: TRBJ2-6; V gene: TRBV19; D gene: NA; clone size: NA; CDR3 protein: CASSMAGAGANVLTF; CDR3 DNA: TGTGCCAGTAGTATGGCAGGGGCTGGGGCCAACGTCCTGACTTTC
J gene: TRBJ1-5; V gene: TRBV5-7; D gene: NA; clone size: NA; CDR3 protein: CASSLGPQGFNQPQHF; CDR3 DNA: TGTGCCAGCAGCTTGGGGCCACAGGGATTCAATCAGCCCCAGCATTTT
J gene: TRBJ1-3; V gene: TRBV4-3; D gene: NA; clone size: NA; CDR3 protein: CASSQEGVDSQGNTIYF; CDR3 DNA: TGCGCCAGCAGCCAAGAAGGGGTCGACAGCCAGGGAAACACCATATATTTT
J gene: TRBJ2-5; V gene: TRBV2; D gene: NA; clone size: NA; CDR3 protein: CASSTSRETQYF; CDR3 DNA: TGTGCCAGCAGTACGAGCCGGGAGACCCAGTACTTC
J gene: TRBJ1-6; V gene: TRBV5-1; D gene: TRBD1; clone size: once; CDR3 protein: CASSYLQGAGSPLHF; CDR3 DNA: TGCGCCAGCAGTTACCTACAGGGGGCGGGTTCACCCCTCCACTTT
J gene: TRBJ1-2; V gene: TRBV25-1; D gene: TRBD1; clone size: NA; CDR3 protein: CASSETGGRWDGYTF; CDR3 DNA: TGTGCCAGCAGTGAAACAGGGGGACGGTGGGATGGCTACACCTTC
J gene: TRBJ2-1; V gene: TRBV18; D gene: TRBD2; clone size: NA; CDR3 protein: CASSPPSGALYNEQFF; CDR3 DNA: TGTGCCAGCTCACCACCTAGCGGGGCGCTATACAATGAGCAGTTCTTC
J gene: TRBJ2-1; V gene: TRBV29-1; D gene: NA; clone size: NA; CDR3 protein: CSGRWQGLNEQFF; CDR3 DNA: TGCAGCGGGCGTTGGCAGGGGCTCAATGAGCAGTTCTTC
J gene: TRBJ2-2; V gene: TRBV27; D gene: NA; clone size: NA; CDR3 protein: CASRPTGNTGELFF; CDR3 DNA: TGTGCCAGCAGGCCGACAGGGAACACCGGGGAGCTGTTTTTT
J gene: TRBJ2-4; V gene: TRBV5-5; D gene: NA; clone size: NA; CDR3 protein: CASSLARGLENIQYF; CDR3 DNA: TGTGCCAGCAGCTTGGCCAGAGGGTTGGAAAACATTCAGTACTTC
J gene: TRBJ1-2; V gene: TRBV7-9; D gene: NA; clone size: NA; CDR3 protein: CASSPLGGKDGYTF; CDR3 DNA: TGTGCCAGCAGCCCGTTGGGAGGAAAGGATGGCTACACCTTC
J gene: TRBJ1-6; V gene: TRBV5-4; D gene: NA; clone size: NA; CDR3 protein: CASSLGNSPLHF; CDR3 DNA: TGTGCCAGCAGCCTCGGGAATTCACCCCTCCACTTT
J gene: TRBJ2-5; V gene: TRBV15; D gene: NA; clone size: few; CDR3 protein: CATSRVQGRTQYF; CDR3 DNA: TGTGCCACCAGCAGAGTACAGGGTCGAACCCAGTACTTC
J gene: TRBJ2-2; V gene: TRBV2; D gene: NA; clone size: once; CDR3 protein: CASRFGTGELFF; CDR3 DNA: TGTGCCAGCAGGTTCGGCACCGGGGAGCTGTTTTTT
J gene: TRBJ1-4; V gene: TRBV4-1; D gene: NA; clone size: once; CDR3 protein: CASSQDRAGSGGTNEKLFF; CDR3 DNA: TGCGCCAGCAGCCAAGATAGAGCAGGGTCGGGAGGCACTAATGAAAAACTGTTTTTT
J gene: TRBJ2-2; V gene: TRBV24-1; D gene: NA; clone size: NA; CDR3 protein: CATSDAQGIGPGELFF; CDR3 DNA: TGTGCCACCAGTGATGCCCAGGGAATTGGTCCCGGGGAGCTGTTTTTT
J gene: TRBJ2-5; V gene: TRBV5-1; D gene: TRBD2; clone size: NA; CDR3 protein: CASRTSGVETQYF; CDR3 DNA: TGCGCCAGCCGAACTAGCGGTGTGGAGACCCAGTACTTC
J gene: TRBJ2-3; V gene: TRBV2; D gene: TRBD2; clone size: NA; CDR3 protein: CASSGLAGPRDTQYF; CDR3 DNA: TGTGCCAGCAGTGGACTAGCGGGACCTCGTGATACGCAGTATTTT
J gene: TRBJ1-1; V gene: TRBV19; D gene: TRBD1; clone size: NA; CDR3 protein: CASSTGGDPSEAFF; CDR3 DNA: TGTGCCAGTAGTACAGGGGGCGATCCGAGTGAAGCTTTCTTT
J gene: TRBJ1-4; V gene: TRBV15; D gene: TRBD1; clone size: NA; CDR3 protein: CATSGGTVNEKLFF; CDR3 DNA: TGTGCCACCAGCGGCGGGACAGTTAATGAAAAACTGTTTTTT
J gene: TRBJ2-2; V gene: TRBV19; D gene: TRBD1; clone size: few; CDR3 protein: CASSKGTGKTGELFF; CDR3 DNA: TGTGCCAGTAGTAAGGGGACAGGGAAGACCGGGGAGCTGTTTTTT
J gene: TRBJ1-1; V gene: TRBV18; D gene: NA; clone size: once; CDR3 protein: CASSPTNRPLNTEAFF; CDR3 DNA: TGTGCCAGCTCACCAACAAACCGTCCCTTGAACACTGAAGCTTTCTTT
J gene: TRBJ1-4; V gene: TRBV18; D gene: NA; clone size: once; CDR3 protein: CASSPAGFSNGKLFF; CDR3 DNA: TGTGCCAGCTCACCAGCGGGATTTTCCAATGGAAAACTGTTTTTT
J gene: TRBJ2-5; V gene: TRBV13; D gene: NA; clone size: once; CDR3 protein: CASSLIGSGETQYF; CDR3 DNA: TGTGCCAGCAGCTTAATCGGGAGCGGAGAGACCCAGTACTTC
J gene: TRBJ1-2; V gene: TRBV2; D gene: TRBD1; clone size: once; CDR3 protein: CASSAGTGYGYTF; CDR3 DNA: TGTGCCAGCAGTGCCGGGACAGGATATGGCTACACCTTC
J gene: TRBJ2-3; V gene: TRBV24-1; D gene: NA; clone size: NA; CDR3 protein: CATSADTTSTDTQYF; CDR3 DNA: TGTGCCACCAGTGCGGACACTACTAGCACAGATACGCAGTATTTT
J gene: TRBJ2-1; V gene: TRBV5-1; D gene: NA; clone size: NA; CDR3 protein: CASSLVGGGNEQFF; CDR3 DNA: TGCGCCAGCAGCTTGGTGGGGGGTGGCAATGAGCAGTTCTTC
J gene: TRBJ2-7; V gene: TRBV4-2; D gene: TRBD2; clone size: NA; CDR3 protein: CASSRTTSGPYEQYF; CDR3 DNA: TGTGCCAGCAGCCGAACGACTAGCGGGCCATACGAGCAGTACTTC
J gene: TRBJ1-5; V gene: TRBV5-5; D gene: NA; clone size: NA; CDR3 protein: CASSFGLASNQPQHF; CDR3 DNA: TGTGCCAGCTCTTTCGGCTTAGCTAGCAATCAGCCCCAGCATTTT